The rows below give T cell receptor beta chains drawn from one sample of a study of OX40 agonist ivuxolimab in advanced cancers. Measured with immunoSEQ multiplex PCR; TCRdb has only the in-frame clones, and not every one. The sample lists about 91,000 clones; more than 80% were seen once. The material was CD4+ or CD8+ T cells sorted from blood, obtained in a trial of the OX40 agonist ivuxolimab. The source of these receptors is an adult with an advanced solid tumor such as melanoma, head and neck, liver or kidney cancer. Both conserved end residues are part of each CDR3. A D gene is named only where the DNA matches it firmly. A row's size may be missing; if present it is once, few, many or a size class.

len | d_gene | j_gene | abundance | v_gene | CDR3aa | CDR3nt
14 | TRBD1 | TRBJ2-1 | few | TRBV11-1 | CASSPGQGDNEQFF | TGTGCCAGCAGCCCCGGACAGGGGGACAATGAGCAGTTCTTC
14 | NA | TRBJ1-5 | NA | TRBV9 | CASSVGGAGQPQHF | TGTGCCAGCAGCGTAGGTGGGGCGGGTCAGCCCCAGCATTTT
13 | NA | TRBJ2-7 | NA | TRBV28 | CASSLGQVAEQYF | TGTGCCAGCAGTTTAGGGCAGGTGGCCGAGCAGTACTTC
14 | TRBD2 | TRBJ2-2 | NA | TRBV9 | CASSVRGGTGELFF | TGTGCCAGCAGCGTCCGCGGGGGGACCGGGGAGCTGTTTTTT
16 | NA | TRBJ2-2 | NA | TRBV5-6 | CASSSVGHWNTGELFF | TGTGCCAGCAGCTCCGTCGGACATTGGAACACCGGGGAGCTGTTTTTT
12 | NA | TRBJ1-6 | NA | TRBV5-1 | CASSGYNSPLHF | TGCGCCAGCAGCGGTTATAATTCACCCCTCCACTTT
15 | TRBD1 | TRBJ2-7 | NA | TRBV18 | CASSEATGTGTDQYF | TGTGCCAGCTCTGAAGCGACCGGGACAGGGACGGATCAGTACTTC
15 | NA | TRBJ2-3 | NA | TRBV15 | CATSRGQGEGDTQYF | TGTGCCACCAGCAGAGGCCAGGGCGAGGGAGATACGCAGTATTTT
14 | TRBD1 | TRBJ1-1 | NA | TRBV18 | CASSKTGENTEAFF | TGTGCCAGCTCCAAGACAGGGGAAAACACTGAAGCTTTCTTT
15 | NA | TRBJ1-3 | NA | TRBV9 | CASSRTQGSGNTIYF | TGTGCCAGCAGCAGAACTCAGGGGTCTGGAAACACCATATATTTT
16 | TRBD2 | TRBJ2-2 | NA | TRBV5-1 | CASSSVAGDATGELFF | TGCGCCAGCAGCTCAGTAGCGGGAGACGCCACCGGGGAGCTGTTTTTT
15 | TRBD1 | TRBJ2-5 | NA | TRBV6-1 | CASSADRVKMETQYF | TGTGCCAGCAGTGCCGACAGGGTCAAAATGGAGACCCAGTACTTC
18 | TRBD2 | TRBJ2-3 | few | TRBV7-2 | CASSLGLGDRGVRGTQYF | TGTGCCAGCAGCTTAGGGCTAGGGGATCGGGGGGTTAGAGGTACGCAGTATTTT
15 | TRBD1 | TRBJ2-7 | once | TRBV30 | CAWSRDRGFSYEQYF | TGTGCCTGGAGCCGGGACAGGGGGTTCTCCTACGAGCAGTACTTC
13 | NA | TRBJ1-2 | NA | TRBV4-1 | CASSQPGPYGYTF | TGCGCCAGCAGCCAACCCGGTCCCTATGGCTACACCTTC
17 | TRBD2 | TRBJ2-5 | NA | TRBV5-1 | CASSLGLAGALTTTQYF | TGCGCCAGCAGCTTGGGACTAGCGGGGGCCCTTACTACGACCCAGTACTTC
16 | TRBD2 | TRBJ2-2 | NA | TRBV5-1 | CASSLSAGVGPGELFF | TGCGCCAGCAGCTTGTCCGCGGGGGTAGGACCCGGGGAGCTGTTTTTT
17 | NA | TRBJ2-2 | NA | TRBV28 | CASSPHRGQRHTGELFF | TGTGCCAGCAGTCCCCATCGTGGACAGAGACACACCGGGGAGCTGTTTTTT
15 | NA | TRBJ1-1 | NA | TRBV2 | CASSEHRAGTTEAFF | TGTGCCAGCAGTGAACACAGAGCAGGGACGACTGAAGCTTTCTTT
13 | NA | TRBJ2-7 | NA | TRBV6-5 | CASRQDHTYEQYF | TGTGCCAGCCGACAGGACCATACCTACGAGCAGTACTTC
16 | NA | TRBJ2-2 | NA | TRBV7-3 | CASSPQLTVSTGELFF | TGTGCCAGCAGCCCCCAGTTAACAGTCAGCACCGGGGAGCTGTTTTTT
17 | NA | TRBJ2-5 | NA | TRBV23-1 | CASTTGVLTPIQETQYF | TGCGCCAGCACTACAGGAGTTCTTACTCCTATCCAAGAGACCCAGTACTTC
17 | TRBD2 | TRBJ2-4 | NA | TRBV5-6 | CASSLNGGAQVKNIQYF | TGTGCCAGCAGCTTGAACGGGGGGGCCCAAGTCAAAAACATTCAGTACTTC